This entry features one T cell receptor (beta chain) sequence. The target antigen is unknown. Germline loops: CDR1 SGHTA, CDR2 FQGNSA. The CDR3 runs to 15 residues. Trimming removed 2 bases from V and 5 bases from J, with 12 bases in between. This record belongs to a study of CD8 T cells in ankylosing spondylitis. Whole-study results and caveats: Disease-linked clones were found to be CD8+ and relatively rare in peripheral blood. What appeared characteristic of ankylosing spondylitis blood was a TCR beta motif of under 10 highly homologous variants. Researchers reportedly found disease-linked clones significantly enriched in matched ankylosing spondylitis synovial fluid.

TCRdb itself ran the 5' RACE reads through MiXCR, one entry per CDR3 protein. The data contain about 480,000 distinct CDR3 sequences, roughly 17% of them singletons. This sequence joins TRBV7-2 and TRBJ2-2; a weak D match, TRBD1 (6 bases). This receptor was taken from a male donor with ankylosing spondylitis. The specimen sequenced was blood, either unsorted or a sorted T cell fraction (not recorded which). CDR3 nucleotide sequence: TGTGCCAGCAGCTTACAAGGACAGTCGACCGGGGAGCTGTTTTTT. It translates to CASSLQGQSTGELFF.